This T cell receptor beta chain appears in the sequencing data of a study of tumor-infiltrating lymphocytes in primary liver carcinoma. Study details: Patients underwent surgical resection for primary liver carcinoma.

Notes on this clonotype: Its antigen is as yet unknown. The junction departs from germline at one end; a sequencing error may be responsible.

The source of the blood RNA was unsorted whole blood, and germline DNA was extracted as well. Starting from about 0.5 ug of total RNA, TCR beta cDNA was produced with a primer in the constant region. ARM-PCR was slightly modified, and three nested multiplex PCR rounds with it gave rise to the TCR beta libraries. In the first two PCR rounds, TRBV1-TRBV30 forward primers were paired with a C-beta reverse primer, and each round lasted approximately 9 cycles. Each CDR3 protein gets one entry after TCRdb re-called the multiplex PCR reads with MiXCR. The top ten hold over 15% of the sample, which has fewer than 400,000 distinct CDR3 sequences, about three fifths seen once. This CDR3 has 15 amino acids. Germline loops: CDR1 SGHAT, CDR2 FQNNGV. Study-wide findings and caveats: Significantly larger top-250-clone fractions were found in tumors than in blood (p = 0.039). Lesser overlap characterized tumor-adjacent and tumor-blood pairs relative to tumor region pairs.

The TCR sequence derives from a woman aged 25 to 39 with primary liver carcinoma and hepatitis B virus infection. The specimen was peripheral blood. The V gene is TRBV11-2, the J gene TRBJ2-1, with a tentative D call TRBD2 (5 bases). The CDR3 DNA reads TGTGCCAGCTACTTAGATAGGGCTAGCCGTGATGAGCAGTTATTC. Translating gives CASYLDRASRDEQLF.